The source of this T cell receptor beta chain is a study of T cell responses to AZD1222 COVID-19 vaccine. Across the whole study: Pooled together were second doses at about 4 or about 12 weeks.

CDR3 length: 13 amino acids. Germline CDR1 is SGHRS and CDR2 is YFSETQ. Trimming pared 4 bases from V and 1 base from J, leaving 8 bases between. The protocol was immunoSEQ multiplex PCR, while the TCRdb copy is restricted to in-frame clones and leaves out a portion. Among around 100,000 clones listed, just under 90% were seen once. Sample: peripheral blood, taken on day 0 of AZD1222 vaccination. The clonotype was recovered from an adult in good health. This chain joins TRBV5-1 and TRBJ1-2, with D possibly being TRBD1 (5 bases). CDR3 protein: CASSVGVNYGYTF. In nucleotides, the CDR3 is TGCGCCAGCAGCGTAGGGGTTAACTATGGCTACACCTTC.